This entry is about one T cell receptor beta chain. The specificity of this receptor is unknown. Base-call qualities are not available, and no considerably larger clone is one nucleotide away. CDR1 and CDR2 are drawn from the germline V gene (reference sequence): LGHDT, YNNKEL. The CDR3 runs 16 amino acids, cysteine and phenylalanine included. Only the CDR3 region is kept as DNA, spanning 48 bases read in frame from base 1. The trim is 2 bases for V and 4 bases for J, with a gap of 18 bases between the germline ends. Enrolling through a virtual design, the prospective study's participants ranged in age from roughly 18 to 95 years and lived across more than 20 United States geographic areas. In the prospective study, cohorts were assigned on the basis of participant-reported clinical history obtained from a screening survey and a study questionnaire. ImmuneRACE Cohort 3 recovered participants were defined by two consecutive negative NP/OP PCR tests, healthcare professional clearance, or symptom resolution. In the prospective study, mobile phlebotomists collected whole blood, serum and a nasopharyngeal or oropharyngeal swab from each participant. Participants in the prospective study had the option to provide additional blood draws and questionnaires over a roughly 2-month period. Before DNA extraction, blood samples from the prospective study were shipped at room temperature or frozen.

The sample belongs to a study of blood T cell repertoires in COVID-19 (dated by TCRdb to 2018 to 2021). Study-wide context: Samples covering the acute and convalescent phases of COVID-19 were provided by collaborators in the United States, Italy and Spain. The material from the prospective study consisted of cDNA or gDNA derived from T cells, B-cell-depleted T cells, or PBMCs. Deeply sampled blood TCRbeta repertoires from subjects exposed to, actively infected with, or recovered from COVID-19 were included in the dataset. The repertoires were released in a freely available public database intended as a resource for research on the immune response to SARS-CoV-2. The samples were drawn from two sources: the first 160 participants of the ongoing ImmuneRACE study, and fewer than 1,500 subjects contributed by 6 global collaborators. Nearly every sample came with metadata listing a de-identified subject ID, COVID-19 status, age in years and sex. HLA class I and class II types, where available, came from metadata supplied by the sample provider rather than from assay-based typing. The research as a whole found: The quantity of clinical and demographic metadata differed by source and by participant and was supplied without curation.

TCRbeta CDR3 regions were amplified from genomic DNA by means of the immunoSEQ Assay, a bias-controlled multiplex PCR. As for how the authors treated the data: The number of nucleated cells in each sample was estimated from the amplification of reference gene primers within the assay. To quantify the absolute abundance of each unique TCRbeta CDR3 rearrangement, sequence reads were collapsed and filtered. For each sample, productive Simpson clonality was calculated as the square root of Simpson's diversity index across productive rearrangements. TCRdb re-hosts the immuneACCESS table, in-frame sequences only. Its copies lack some clones; in the studies checked, an unresolved V gene accounts for under half of them, and the cause for the rest is not known. The DNA gave D and trimming, while V, J and clone size come from that table. The table for this sample lists over 250,000 clones; about 88% of them were counted only once. The ten largest clones take up approximately 3% of the sample.

The rearranged chain carries TRBV3-1 (or the pseudogene TRBV3-2) and TRBJ2-7; possibly the D gene is TRBD1, per 7 matching bases. This sequence was found in a woman between 45 and 65 years old who had recovered from COVID-19. Specimen: PBMCs or T cells enriched from blood (not recorded which). The CDR3 protein is CASSQKPRGAGYEQYF. At the DNA level, the sequence is TGTGCCAGCAGCCAAAAGCCCAGGGGGGCGGGATACGAGCAGTACTTC.